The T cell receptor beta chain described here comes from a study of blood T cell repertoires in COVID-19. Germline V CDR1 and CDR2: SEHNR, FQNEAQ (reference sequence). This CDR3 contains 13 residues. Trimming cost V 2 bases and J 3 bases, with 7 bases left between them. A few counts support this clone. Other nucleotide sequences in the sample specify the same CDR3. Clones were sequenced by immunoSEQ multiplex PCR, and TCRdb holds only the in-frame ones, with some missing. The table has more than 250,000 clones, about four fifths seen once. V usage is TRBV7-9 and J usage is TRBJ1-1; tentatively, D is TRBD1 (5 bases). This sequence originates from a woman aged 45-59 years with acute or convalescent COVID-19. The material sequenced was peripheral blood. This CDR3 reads CASSLTGDTEAFF. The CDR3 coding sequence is TGTGCCAGCAGCTTAACGGGGGACACTGAAGCTTTCTTT.